The 20 T cell receptor beta chains given below trace back to one sample, sequenced in a study of beta chain features in type 1 diabetes. Findings and caveats of the study: For Type 1 diabetes patients, all four CD4+ subsets carried TCRB CDR3s that were moderately but significantly shorter.

These receptors' targets are unknown. Reverse transcribing all isolated RNA meant expressed TCRB transcripts were sequenced. Generated by immunoSEQ multiplex PCR, the TCRdb table keeps only in-frame clones and is missing some. The table records more than 250,000 clones, approximately 16% of them present only once. Specimen: naive CD4+ T cells from blood. Receptors were obtained from a man younger than 35 with type 1 diabetes.

This clone occurred a few times. The chain links TRBV29-1 to TRBJ2-3; unclear D gene. Germline V gene data show CDR1 as SQVTM and CDR2 as ANQGSEA. Trimming cost V 5 bases and J 0 bases, with 12 bases left between them. The CDR3 covers 14 residues. The CDR3 DNA sequence: TGCAGCGTTATGACTGTACGAAGCACAGATACGCAGTATTTT. Its protein is CSVMTVRSTDTQYF.

This clone was picked up a small number of times. The same CDR3 also results from other DNA sequences found in this sample. This CDR3 is CAWSVGGSSYEQYF. The CDR3 coding sequence is TGTGCCTGGAGTGTTGGTGGGAGCTCCTACGAGCAGTACTTC. This chain uses TRBV30 with TRBJ2-7; D is possibly TRBD2 (5 bases). In germline, CDR1 is GTSNPN, CDR2 SVGIG (reference sequence). The CDR3 totals 14 residues. V dropped 0 bases and J dropped 0 bases, with 9 bases sitting between them.

This clone has just a few counts. In DNA, the CDR3 is TGTGCCAGCAGCTCCGACACCGCTAACTATGGCTACACCTTC. Amino acids: CASSSDTANYGYTF. The chain joins TRBV7-9 to TRBJ1-2, with D hard to call. The germline V gene encodes CDR1 SEHNR and CDR2 FQNEAQ (reference sequence). The V end lost 4 bases, the J end lost 0 bases, and 9 bases lay between the germline ends. The CDR3 length is 14 residues.

This rearrangement joins TRBV4-3 to TRBJ2-1; 9 bases agree with TRBD2. CDR1 LGHNA and CDR2 YSLEER come from the germline V gene. V shed 0 bases, J shed 6 bases, and the junction held 6 bases outside the gene matches. The CDR3 contains 16 residues. This chain's CDR3 is CASSQELLAGPNEQFF. CDR3 in DNA: TGCGCCAGCAGCCAAGAACTACTAGCGGGCCCCAATGAGCAGTTCTTC.

The V call is TRBV30, the J call TRBJ2-5, with 9 bases that match TRBD2. The CDR3 has 15 residues. Germline CDR1 and CDR2: GTSNPN and SVGIG (reference sequence). The junction had 4 bases not matched to a gene; V was cut back by 1 base and J by 1 base. The DNA of the CDR3 is TGTGCCTGGAGTGGCAAGACTAGCGGCCAAGAGACCCAGTACTTC. Translated, it gives CAWSGKTSGQETQYF.

This chain joins TRBV19 and TRBJ2-1; 14 nucleotides match TRBD2. Germline CDR1 reads LNHDA; CDR2 reads SQIVND (reference sequence). The CDR3 sequence is 16 residues long. The junction had 5 bases not matched to a gene; V was cut back by 4 bases and J by 6 bases. The DNA for the CDR3 is TGTGCCAGTAGTAGACTAGCGGGAGGGCCTCTCAATGAGCAGTTCTTC. Protein sequence: CASSRLAGGPLNEQFF.

The chain carries TRBV10-3 and TRBJ1-1; no clear D. The V gene's germline CDR1 is ENHRY and CDR2 SYGVKD. Trimming took off 2 bases at V and 0 bases at J, with 10 bases between the two ends. The CDR3 consists of 15 residues. The CDR3 reads CAISEAGLLNTEAFF. The CDR3 region has the DNA TGTGCCATCAGTGAGGCAGGACTGCTGAACACTGAAGCTTTCTTT.

The chain joins TRBV19 to TRBJ1-2; D might be TRBD1 (5 bases). Trimming removed 6 bases from V and 7 bases from J, with 18 bases in between. The germline gives CDR1 LNHDA, CDR2 SQIVND (reference sequence). This CDR3 contains 14 residues. CDR3: CASRQQALVGGYTF. The CDR3 region has the DNA TGTGCCAGTAGGCAACAGGCGCTCGTGGGTGGCTACACCTTC.

This clone was seen a handful of times. The chain is built from TRBV30 and TRBJ2-3, with 8 bases identical to TRBD1. The CDR3 consists of 16 residues. The J segment lost 6 bases and the V segment lost 0 bases, leaving 11 bases of the junction unmatched. Germline CDR1 reads GTSNPN; CDR2 reads SVGIG (reference sequence). This CDR3 is CAWSVRMQGAGDTQYF. The CDR3 DNA reads TGTGCCTGGAGTGTACGCATGCAGGGGGCGGGTGATACGCAGTATTTT. Variable domain in full (rest from reference TRBV30 and TRBJ2-3): SQTIHQWPATLVQPVGSPLSLECTVEGTSNPNLYWYRQAAGRGLQLLFYSVGIGQISSEVPQNLSASRPQDRQFILSSKKLLLSDSGFYLCAWSVRMQGAGDTQYFGPGTRLTVL.

The genes are TRBV6-5 and TRBJ1-5; possibly TRBD1 for D (5 bases). The CDR3 length is 14 residues. Trimming took 4 bases from V and 1 from J, leaving 8 bases between them. The germline gives CDR1 MNHEY, CDR2 SVGAGI. CDR3 nucleotide sequence: TGTGCCAGCAGTTCCCGGACAAGCAATCAGCCCCAGCATTTT. Protein: CASSSRTSNQPQHF.

The chain uses TRBV4-3 and TRBJ2-3; 7 bases fit TRBD1. V lost 2 bases and J lost 6; bases outside the gene matches: 8. Per germline, CDR1 LGHNA and CDR2 YSLEER. CDR3 length: 15 amino acids. For the CDR3, the DNA is TGCGCCAGCAGCCAATACACAGGGGTGGGGGATACGCAGTATTTT. Translating gives CASSQYTGVGDTQYF.

This chain uses TRBV5-6 with TRBJ2-5, with D perhaps TRBD1 (5 bases). Trimming took off 4 bases at V and 10 bases at J, with 11 bases between the two ends. Germline-derived CDR1 and CDR2 are SGHDT and YYEEEE. The CDR3 extends over 11 amino acids. Here the CDR3 DNA reads TGTGCCAGCAGCGTAAGGGGAAGCCAGTACTTC. Its protein is CASSVRGSQYF.

This clone was recorded a few times. The rearrangement links TRBV9 to TRBJ2-7, with 8 bases aligning to TRBD2. The CDR3 contains 15 residues. Germline CDR1 and CDR2: SGDLS and YYNGEE. V was pared by 0 bases and J by 0 bases, with 2 bases of the junction left unmatched. In DNA, the CDR3 is TGTGCCAGCAGCGTAGGAAGCGGGAGCTCCTACGAGCAGTACTTC. It specifies CASSVGSGSSYEQYF. The variable domain in full, with the rest retrieved from reference TRBV9 and TRBJ2-7, is DSGVTQTPKHLITATGQRVTLRCSPRSGDLSVYWYQQSLDQGLQFLIQYYNGEERAKGNILERFSAQQFPDLHSELNLSSLELGDSALYFCASSVGSGSSYEQYFGPGTRLTVT.

The gene calls are TRBV5-1 and TRBJ2-3, with 8 bases fitting TRBD1. Looked up from germline, CDR1 is SGHRS and CDR2 is YFSETQ. The CDR3 covers 14 residues. V dropped 4 bases and J dropped 5; count of bases not matched to a gene: 6. As DNA, the CDR3 is TGCGCCAGCAGCGAGGACAGGGTCGTAGATACGCAGTATTTT. Amino acid sequence: CASSEDRVVDTQYF.

This clone was seen a few times. This sequence joins TRBV28 and TRBJ2-1; 11 positions match TRBD2. The CDR3 has 13 amino acids. Germline trimming cut 6 bases from V and 8 bases from J; bases unmatched to any gene: 3. Germline CDR1 reads MDHEN; CDR2 reads SYDVKM. Written as DNA, the CDR3 is TGTGCCAGCAGACTAGCGGGAGCACATGAGCAGTTCTTC. It is translated as CASRLAGAHEQFF.

This chain links TRBV5-6 with TRBJ1-2; tentatively, D is TRBD1 (5 bases). The germline gives CDR1 SGHDT, CDR2 YYEEEE. This CDR3 is built from 14 residues. Trimming removed 4 bases at V and 8 bases at J, with 18 bases between. CDR3 nucleotide sequence: TGTGCCAGCAGCCCTAAGGGCAGGGCAGGCGGCTACACCTTC. Its translation: CASSPKGRAGGYTF.

This chain uses TRBV14 with TRBJ1-6; unclear D gene. The CDR3 is 11 amino acids. Germline V CDR1 and CDR2: SGHDN, FVKESK. V was trimmed by 5 bases and J by 8 bases, leaving 4 bases between them. Written as DNA, the CDR3 is TGTGCCAGCAGCTCCTATTCACCCCTCCACTTT. This gives the protein CASSSYSPLHF.

The chain joins TRBV29-1 to TRBJ2-7, with D maybe TRBD2 (5 bases). CDR3 length: 11 amino acids. CDR1 SQVTM and CDR2 ANQGSEA come from the germline V gene. The V end lost 5 bases, the J end lost 4 bases, and 9 bases lay between the germline ends. CDR3 DNA: TGCAGCGTTTCCGGCGGGTACGAGCAGTACTTC. Protein sequence: CSVSGGYEQYF.

V and J are TRBV5-1 and TRBJ2-1; tentatively, D is TRBD2 (5 bases). This CDR3 has 14 residues. CDR1 and CDR2 (germline): SGHRS, YFSETQ. Trimming stripped 4 bases from V and 6 bases from J, with 14 bases between. The CDR3 reads CASSQVDGLNEQFF. DNA for the CDR3: TGCGCCAGCAGCCAGGTGGACGGACTCAATGAGCAGTTCTTC.

This clone was seen more than once but under ten times. The junction differs from germline at one of its ends, possibly a read error. The rearrangement joins TRBV19 to TRBJ1-5; TRBD1 is a possible D gene (6 bases). This CDR3 spans 15 amino acids. Per the germline V gene, CDR1 is LNHDA and CDR2 is SQIVND (reference sequence). In DNA, the CDR3 is TGTGGCAGTGGAGAGGCAGGGGTGGGCAATCAGCCCCAGCATTTT. Its translation is CGSGEAGVGNQPQHF.